These T cell receptor beta chains were read from a single sample in a study of OX40 agonist ivuxolimab in advanced cancers. Only in-frame clones appear in the TCRdb table, and some are missing; sequencing was by immunoSEQ multiplex PCR. The sample comprises roughly 90,000 clones, 85% to 95% of which are singletons, and approximately 2.9% rests with the top ten. Specimen: CD4+ or CD8+ T cells sorted from blood, collected in a trial of the OX40 agonist ivuxolimab. The receptors originated from an adult with an advanced solid tumor such as melanoma, head and neck, liver or kidney cancer. The CDR3 runs from the conserved cysteine through the conserved F or W. The D gene is left open where the match is weak. Clone size is not always given. Where it is, it says once, few, many or a class for expanded clones.

d_gene	v_gene	j_gene	abundance	CDR3nt	CDR3aa
TRBD1	TRBV4-1	TRBJ2-7	.	TGCGCCAGCAGCCACCCCACCGGGACAGGGTTCCCCAGCTCCTACGAGCAGTACTTC	CASSHPTGTGFPSSYEQYF
TRBD2	TRBV19	TRBJ2-7	.	TGTGCCAGCAAATCAACTAGCGGGAGGGCCCGCGAGCAGTACTTC	CASKSTSGRAREQYF
TRBD2	TRBV5-3	TRBJ2-3	.	TGTGCCAGAAGCTTGGCTAGCGGGAGGACCTCTAGCACAGATACGCAGTATTTT	CARSLASGRTSSTDTQYF
TRBD2	TRBV28	TRBJ2-7	.	TGTGCCAGCAGTTTTAATAGCGGGGGACTCTACGAGCAGTACTTC	CASSFNSGGLYEQYF
.	TRBV4-3	TRBJ1-1	.	TGCGCCAGCAGCCAAGACGGGGGAGCCACTGAAGCTTTCTTT	CASSQDGGATEAFF
.	TRBV19	TRBJ1-1	.	TGTGCCAGTAGTATACATGGGAAGGGGCCGAACACTGAAGCTTTCTTT	CASSIHGKGPNTEAFF
.	TRBV27	TRBJ2-7	.	TGTGCCAGCAGTACGACAGGGAGGCCCTACGAGCAGTACTTC	CASSTTGRPYEQYF
TRBD1	TRBV7-9	TRBJ1-2	.	TGTGCCAGCAGCTCCGGGACAGGGCGCTTCCCGGACTATGGCTACACCTTC	CASSSGTGRFPDYGYTF
.	TRBV2	TRBJ1-2	.	TGTGCCAGCAGTGAATGGCAGACACAGAACTATGGCTACACCTTC	CASSEWQTQNYGYTF
.	TRBV5-5	TRBJ2-5	.	TGTGCCAGCAGCTTTAGCAGGGGGGTGGAGACCCAGTACTTC	CASSFSRGVETQYF
TRBD2	TRBV9	TRBJ2-5	.	TGTGCCAGCAGCGTAGCTGGAGCGGGGGAGACCCAGTACTTC	CASSVAGAGETQYF
.	TRBV19	TRBJ2-7	.	TGTGCCAGTAGTATAGGGGGGCCCAGCTACGAGCAGTACTTC	CASSIGGPSYEQYF
.	TRBV25-1	TRBJ1-1	.	TGTGCCAGCAGTGATGGGGCTGAAGCTTTCTTT	CASSDGAEAFF
TRBD2	TRBV13	TRBJ2-1	.	TGTGCCAGCAGCTTAGAGGGGCTAGCGGGATCCAATGAGCAGTTCTTC	CASSLEGLAGSNEQFF
TRBD1	TRBV5-1	TRBJ2-7	.	TGCGCCAGCAGCTCCCCCGGGACAGGGGCTCACGAGCAGTACTTC	CASSSPGTGAHEQYF
.	TRBV7-9	TRBJ1-2	.	TGTGCCAGCAGCTTAGGGGGCGAGTTCCTCCGTGGCACCTTC	CASSLGGEFLRGTF
.	TRBV5-6	TRBJ2-5	.	TGTGCCAGCAGTTGGGACGTTCAAGAGACCCAGTACTTC	CASSWDVQETQYF
.	TRBV19	TRBJ1-5	once	TGTGCCAGTAGTATTCGGGTGGGGGCCCCCCATCAGCCCCAGCATTTT	CASSIRVGAPHQPQHF
TRBD1	TRBV7-8	TRBJ2-7	.	TGTGCCAGCAGCTACACAGGGGTCGAGCAGTACTTC	CASSYTGVEQYF
.	TRBV2	TRBJ2-1	.	TGTGCCAGCAATTCTAAACCGCCCCTTGAGCAGTTCTTC	CASNSKPPLEQFF
TRBD1	TRBV9	TRBJ1-2	.	TGTGCCAGCAGCCTCCGGGACAGGGCATACTATGGCTACACCTTC	CASSLRDRAYYGYTF
.	TRBV28	TRBJ1-5	once	TGTGCCAGCAGTTTAACCGTAGGCCGGGATCAGCCCCAGCATTTT	CASSLTVGRDQPQHF
.	TRBV27	TRBJ2-7	.	TGTGCCAGCAGTTTTATGCTGGGCGGCTACGAGCAGTACTTC	CASSFMLGGYEQYF
TRBD1	TRBV9	TRBJ2-7	.	TGTGCCAGCAGCGTGAGGCCCGGGACAGGGTACGAGCAGTACTTC	CASSVRPGTGYEQYF
.	TRBV9	TRBJ1-1	.	TGTGCCAGCAGTATCTCCTCGGGGACTGAAGCTTTCTTT	CASSISSGTEAFF
.	TRBV14	TRBJ2-3	once	TGTGCCAGCCGGACTGACGCCGGCTGGGGCACAGATACGCAGTATTTT	CASRTDAGWGTDTQYF
TRBD2	TRBV7-2	TRBJ2-3	.	TGTGCCAGCAGCTTAGACCTTGGACTAGCGGGGGGTACGCAGTATTTT	CASSLDLGLAGGTQYF
TRBD1	TRBV12-5	TRBJ1-2	.	TGTGCTAGTGGTTTGGGGTCAGGGGGCGTCGGTGGCTACACCTTC	CASGLGSGGVGGYTF
.	TRBV5-5	TRBJ1-5	.	TGTGCCAGCAGCTTGGGAGAGGGAACCTCCAATCAGCCCCAGCATTTT	CASSLGEGTSNQPQHF
TRBD1	TRBV4-1	TRBJ2-2	.	TGCGCCAGCAGCCAATCTGCTCGGACAGGCACCGGGGAGCTGTTTTTT	CASSQSARTGTGELFF
.	TRBV5-8	TRBJ2-5	.	TGTGCCAGCAGCTTGCGGGGGACGACAGGGACAGAGACCCAGTACTTC	CASSLRGTTGTETQYF
TRBD2	TRBV19	TRBJ2-2	.	TGTGCCAGTAGTATGTATACTAGCGGGAGTGGCGGGGAGCTGTTTTTT	CASSMYTSGSGGELFF
.	TRBV6-5	TRBJ2-1	.	TGTGCCAGCAGGGAATACAATGAGCAGTTCTTC	CASREYNEQFF
.	TRBV28	TRBJ2-7	.	TGTGCCAGCAGAGGCAAGGGTAGATCCTACGAGCAGTACTTC	CASRGKGRSYEQYF
TRBD2	TRBV2	TRBJ2-1	.	TGTGCCAGCAGTGGGACTAGCTCCACTGAGCAGTTCTTC	CASSGTSSTEQFF
.	TRBV5-1	TRBJ2-2	.	TGCGCCAGCAGCTTGTTGGCGGCCGACACCGGGGAGCTGTTTTTT	CASSLLAADTGELFF
.	TRBV11-3	TRBJ1-3	once	TGTGCCAGCAGCCGAGGGGGGCGAGGATTCTCTGGAAACACCATATATTTT	CASSRGGRGFSGNTIYF
TRBD1	TRBV29-1	TRBJ1-2	.	TGCAGCGCCTTAACAGGGGGAAGGGACTATGGCTACACCTTC	CSALTGGRDYGYTF
.	TRBV9	TRBJ2-7	.	TGTGCCAGTGGGGGGCGAACCTACGAGCAGTACTTC	CASGGRTYEQYF
TRBD2	TRBV14	TRBJ2-1	once	TGTGCCAGCAGCCAAGAGGGTATAGCGGGCGATGAGCAGTTCTTC	CASSQEGIAGDEQFF